This T cell receptor (beta chain) was recorded in a study of cytomegalovirus exposure and HLA in healthy donors. Overall study: From about 200 million T cells, an earlier analysis saw 120 million or so unique TCR beta sequences.

13 Jbeta primers and 60 Vbeta primers were used for the PCR. Clones were read by immunoSEQ multiplex PCR, and TCRdb kept only the in-frame ones, dropping some. The table lists roughly 160,000 clones, 85% of them singletons, with 1% in the top ten. The origin of this receptor is a boy aged 2 to 9 in good health and CMV-seronegative. The sample comprised PBMCs.

CDR3: CASIRGGSSYEQYF. CDR3 DNA sequence: TGTGCCAGCATACGGGGGGGATCCTCCTACGAGCAGTACTTC. The rearrangement joins TRBV6-1 to TRBJ2-7, with 8 nucleotides matching TRBD2. Germline values: CDR1 MNHNS, CDR2 SASEGT. The length of the CDR3 is 14 residues. The ends lost 7 bases at V and 0 bases at J; junction bases unmatched: 5.